The entry below gives a single TCR beta chain sequence along with its context. The source of the sample is a study of blood T cell repertoires in COVID-19. Study overall: Sites across the United States, Italy and Spain contributed samples from acute and convalescent COVID-19.

Sequencing used immunoSEQ multiplex PCR; TCRdb keeps in-frame clones, though not all of them. The sample holds about 99,000 clones, roughly 90% seen once. This CDR3 contains 15 residues. V was pared by 2 bases and J by 0 bases, with 5 bases between. Per germline, CDR1 MNHEY and CDR2 SVGAGI. J is TRBJ2-6 and V is TRBV6-5, with TRBD2 as a possible D gene (5 bases). This TCR was recovered from a woman aged 55 to 70 with acute or convalescent COVID-19. The sequencing input was peripheral blood. The CDR3 reads CASSYEGSGANVLTF. In DNA form, the CDR3 reads TGTGCCAGCAGTTACGAGGGCTCTGGGGCCAACGTCCTGACTTTC.